This T cell receptor (beta chain) comes out of a study of blood T cell repertoires in COVID-19. Study in general: Samples came from the United States, Italy and Spain, spanning acute and convalescent COVID-19. T cells, B-cell-depleted T cells, or PBMCs provided the cDNA or gDNA that served as material.

After removal of 4 bases from V and 6 bases from J, the junction contained 15 bases not matched to a gene. The V gene's germline CDR1 is SGDLS and CDR2 YYNGEE. The CDR3 is 16 amino acids. Under the authors' procedure: Estimation of nucleated cell counts was performed using reference gene primer amplification. Generated by immunoSEQ multiplex PCR, the TCRdb table keeps only in-frame clones and is missing some. V and J calls and clone size come straight from that table; D and trimming were deduced from the DNA. Here the sample spans more than 60,000 clones, about 82% being singletons. The sequence came from a human donor in a cohort sampled during active COVID-19. Sample: peripheral blood. The chain combines TRBV9 with TRBJ2-7; the match to TRBD1 covers 8 bases. CDR3 protein: CASSPHNDRGSFEQYF. DNA for the CDR3: TGTGCCAGCAGCCCCCACAACGACAGGGGTTCTTTCGAGCAGTACTTC.